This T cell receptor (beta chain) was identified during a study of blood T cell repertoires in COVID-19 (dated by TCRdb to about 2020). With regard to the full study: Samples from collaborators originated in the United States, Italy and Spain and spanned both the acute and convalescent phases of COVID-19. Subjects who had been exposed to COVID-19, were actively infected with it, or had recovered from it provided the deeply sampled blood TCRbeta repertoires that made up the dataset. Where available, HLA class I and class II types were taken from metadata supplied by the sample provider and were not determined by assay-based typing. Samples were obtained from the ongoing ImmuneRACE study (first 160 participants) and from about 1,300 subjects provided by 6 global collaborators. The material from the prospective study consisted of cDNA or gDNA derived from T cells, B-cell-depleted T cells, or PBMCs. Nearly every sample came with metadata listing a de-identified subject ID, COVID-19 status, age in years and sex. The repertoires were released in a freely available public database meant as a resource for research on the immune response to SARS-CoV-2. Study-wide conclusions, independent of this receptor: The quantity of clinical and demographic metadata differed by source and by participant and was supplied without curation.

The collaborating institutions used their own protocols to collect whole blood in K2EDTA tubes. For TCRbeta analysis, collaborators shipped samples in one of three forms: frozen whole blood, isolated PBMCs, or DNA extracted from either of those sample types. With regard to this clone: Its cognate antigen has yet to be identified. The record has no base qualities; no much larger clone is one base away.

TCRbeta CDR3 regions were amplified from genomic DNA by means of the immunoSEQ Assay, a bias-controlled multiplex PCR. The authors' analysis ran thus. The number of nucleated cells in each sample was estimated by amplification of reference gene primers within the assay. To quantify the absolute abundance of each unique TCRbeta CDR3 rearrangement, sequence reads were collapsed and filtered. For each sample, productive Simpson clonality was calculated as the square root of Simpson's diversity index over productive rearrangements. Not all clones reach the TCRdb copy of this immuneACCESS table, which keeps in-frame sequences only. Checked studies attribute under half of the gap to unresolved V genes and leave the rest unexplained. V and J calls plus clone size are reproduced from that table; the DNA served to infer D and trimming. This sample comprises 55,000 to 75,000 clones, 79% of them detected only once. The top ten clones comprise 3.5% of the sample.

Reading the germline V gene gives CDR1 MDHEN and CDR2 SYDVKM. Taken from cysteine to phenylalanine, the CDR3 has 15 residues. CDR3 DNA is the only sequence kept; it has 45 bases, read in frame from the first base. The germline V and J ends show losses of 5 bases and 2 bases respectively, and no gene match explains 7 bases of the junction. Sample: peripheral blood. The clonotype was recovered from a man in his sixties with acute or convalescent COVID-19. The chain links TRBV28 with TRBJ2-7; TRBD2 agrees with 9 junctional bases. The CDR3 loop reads CASSHIAGVAYEQYF. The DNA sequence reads TGTGCCAGCAGTCACATAGCGGGAGTGGCCTACGAGCAGTACTTC.